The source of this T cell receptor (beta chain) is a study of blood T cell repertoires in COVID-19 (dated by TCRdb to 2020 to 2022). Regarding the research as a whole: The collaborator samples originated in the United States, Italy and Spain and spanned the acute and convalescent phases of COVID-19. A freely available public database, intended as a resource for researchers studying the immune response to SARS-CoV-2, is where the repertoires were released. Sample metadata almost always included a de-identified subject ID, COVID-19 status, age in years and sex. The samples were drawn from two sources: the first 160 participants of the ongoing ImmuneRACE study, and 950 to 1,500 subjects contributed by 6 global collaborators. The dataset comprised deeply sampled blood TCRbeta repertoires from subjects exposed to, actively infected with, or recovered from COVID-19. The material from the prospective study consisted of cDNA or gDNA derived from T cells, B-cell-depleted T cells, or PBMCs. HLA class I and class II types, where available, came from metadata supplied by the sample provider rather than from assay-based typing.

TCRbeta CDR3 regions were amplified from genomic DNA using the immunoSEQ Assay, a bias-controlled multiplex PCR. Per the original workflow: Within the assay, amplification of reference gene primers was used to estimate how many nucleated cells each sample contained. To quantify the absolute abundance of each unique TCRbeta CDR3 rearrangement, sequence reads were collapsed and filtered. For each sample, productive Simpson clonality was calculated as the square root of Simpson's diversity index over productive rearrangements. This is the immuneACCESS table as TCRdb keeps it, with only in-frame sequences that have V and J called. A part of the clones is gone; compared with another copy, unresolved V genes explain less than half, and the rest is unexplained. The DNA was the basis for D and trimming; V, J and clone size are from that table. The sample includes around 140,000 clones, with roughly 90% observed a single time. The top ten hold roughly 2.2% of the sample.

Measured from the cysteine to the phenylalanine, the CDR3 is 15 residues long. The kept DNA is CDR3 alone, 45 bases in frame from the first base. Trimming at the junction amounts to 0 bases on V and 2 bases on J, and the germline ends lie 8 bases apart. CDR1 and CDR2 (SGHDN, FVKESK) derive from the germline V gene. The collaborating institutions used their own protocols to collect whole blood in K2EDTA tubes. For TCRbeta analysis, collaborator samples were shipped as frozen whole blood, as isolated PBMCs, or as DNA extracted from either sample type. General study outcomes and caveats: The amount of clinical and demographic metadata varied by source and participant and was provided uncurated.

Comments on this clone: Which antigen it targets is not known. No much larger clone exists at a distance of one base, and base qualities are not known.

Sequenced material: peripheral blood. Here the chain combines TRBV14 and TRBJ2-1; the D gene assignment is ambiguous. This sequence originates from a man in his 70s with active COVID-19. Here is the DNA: TGTGCCAGCAGCCAAGATCTAGGCGCCTACAATGAGCAGTTCTTC. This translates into CASSQDLGAYNEQFF.